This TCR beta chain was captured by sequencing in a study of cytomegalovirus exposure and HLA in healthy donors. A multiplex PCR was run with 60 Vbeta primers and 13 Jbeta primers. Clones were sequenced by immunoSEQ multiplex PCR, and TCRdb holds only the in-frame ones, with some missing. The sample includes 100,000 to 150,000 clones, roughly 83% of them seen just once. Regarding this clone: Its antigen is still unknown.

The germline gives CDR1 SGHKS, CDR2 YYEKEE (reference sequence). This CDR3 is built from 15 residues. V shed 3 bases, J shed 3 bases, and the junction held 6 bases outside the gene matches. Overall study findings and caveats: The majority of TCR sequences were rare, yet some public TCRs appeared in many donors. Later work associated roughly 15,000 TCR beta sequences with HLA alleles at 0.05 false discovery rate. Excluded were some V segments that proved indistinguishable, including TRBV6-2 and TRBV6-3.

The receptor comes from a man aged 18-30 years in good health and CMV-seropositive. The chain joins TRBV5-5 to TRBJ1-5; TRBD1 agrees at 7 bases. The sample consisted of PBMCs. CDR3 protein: CASSSGQENNQPQHF. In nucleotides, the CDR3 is TGTGCCAGCAGCTCAGGACAGGAGAACAATCAGCCCCAGCATTTT.